The rows below give T cell receptor beta chains drawn from one sample of a study of cytomegalovirus exposure and HLA in healthy donors. Measured with immunoSEQ multiplex PCR; TCRdb has only the in-frame clones, and not every one. Here the sample spans some 180,000 clones, roughly 80% being singletons. The sequenced sample consisted of PBMCs. These receptors all come from a woman in her 30s in good health and CMV-seronegative. Both conserved end residues are part of each CDR3. The D gene is left open where the match is weak. Size values are once, few and many counts, or a class for expanded clones, and some rows have none.

>.|.|TRBV5-1|TRBJ2-3
TGCGCCAGCAGCTTGGGAGCTAGGACTGGCACAGATACGCAGTATTTT
CASSLGARTGTDTQYF
>.|few|TRBV7-8|TRBJ1-6
TGTGCCAGCAGCTGGTGGGGGCTTGGTTCACCCCTCCACTTT
CASSWWGLGSPLHF
>.|.|TRBV4-1|TRBJ2-3
TGCGCCAGCAGCCATCCCCGGGACATTAGCACAGATACGCAGTATTTT
CASSHPRDISTDTQYF
>TRBD2|few|TRBV30|TRBJ2-7
TGTGCCAGTAGCGGGAGGGCCATGGGAGCTAGGGAGCAGTACTTC
CASSGRAMGAREQYF
>.|few|TRBV15|TRBJ2-3
TGTGCCACCAGCAGAGTTGTAGAGCGCGGGGATACGCAGTATTTT
CATSRVVERGDTQYF
>.|.|TRBV19|TRBJ1-6
TGTGCCAGTAGTATGAAACCCGGGGAACGGGGGGTTCTAAATTCACCCCTCCACTTT
CASSMKPGERGVLNSPLHF
>.|.|TRBV7-8|TRBJ1-4
TGTGCCAGCAGCTTAGTCAGGGCCAGTGCAACTAATGAAAAACTGTTTTTT
CASSLVRASATNEKLFF
>.|few|TRBV27|TRBJ2-7
TGTGCCAGCAACACACCCGGACTAATCTCCTACGAGCAGTACTTC
CASNTPGLISYEQYF
>.|.|TRBV4-2|TRBJ1-1
TGTGCCAGCAGCCAAGATATAACAGATGAACAGGGTGAAGCTTTCTTT
CASSQDITDEQGEAFF
>TRBD2|few|TRBV29-1|TRBJ2-2
TGCAGCGCTCCAGGGGTAGCGGGGTCCGGGGAGCTGTTTTTT
CSAPGVAGSGELFF
>.|few|TRBV11-2|TRBJ1-2
TGTGCCAGCAGCTTAGGAGGGCTTGGCTACACCTTC
CASSLGGLGYTF
>TRBD1|few|TRBV29-1|TRBJ1-2
TGCAGCGTTGGTTTGGGTCTGGGGACAGGGTATGGCTACACCTTC
CSVGLGLGTGYGYTF
>TRBD2|few|TRBV27|TRBJ2-7
TGTGCCAGCAGTTTACTCGGGGGGTTGGTTAGAAACGAGCAGTACTTC
CASSLLGGLVRNEQYF
>TRBD2|.|TRBV2|TRBJ2-3
TGTGCCAGCAGCCTTACCGGGGGGGCGCCAGATACGCAGTATTTT
CASSLTGGAPDTQYF
>TRBD1|once|TRBV27|TRBJ2-5
TGTGCCAGCAGTTTAGTCCAGGGGGAAGGGACCCAGTACTTC
CASSLVQGEGTQYF
>TRBD1|.|TRBV23-1|TRBJ1-1
TGCGCCAGCAGTCGACTCCCGGGACAGGGTGCCCGAAACACTGAAGCTTTCTTT
CASSRLPGQGARNTEAFF
>.|once|TRBV20-1|TRBJ1-2
TGCAGTGCCCTGACACAGGGAGGCTACACCTTC
CSALTQGGYTF
>.|.|TRBV30|TRBJ2-1
TGTGCCTGCAACAATGAGCAGTTCTTC
CACNNEQFF
>.|few|TRBV7-2|TRBJ2-7
TGTGCCAGCAGCTTAGTGCCGGGTTACTACGAGCAGTACTTC
CASSLVPGYYEQYF
>.|.|TRBV7-2|TRBJ2-2
TGTGCCAGCAGCTTACAATCGGGACTTCCCAACGGGGAGCTGTTTTTT
CASSLQSGLPNGELFF
>TRBD1|once|TRBV19|TRBJ1-5
TGTGCCAGTAGTTTCCTTCAGGGACAGAGCAATCAGCCCCAGCATTTT
CASSFLQGQSNQPQHF
>.|.|TRBV14|TRBJ1-2
TGTGCCAGCAGCGACATTTTTAACTATGGCTACACCTTC
CASSDIFNYGYTF
>TRBD1|few|TRBV11-2|TRBJ2-5
TGTGCCAGCAGCTTAGGGGACAGGTACCAAGAGACCCAGTACTTC
CASSLGDRYQETQYF
>.|.|TRBV18|TRBJ1-5
TGTGCCAGCTCACCACCCAGGATGGAAGGTCAGCCCCAGCATTTT
CASSPPRMEGQPQHF
>.|few|TRBV21-1|TRBJ2-7
TGTGCCAGCAGCAGGGGAGCGGGGGCCTCCTACGAGCAGTACTTC
CASSRGAGASYEQYF
>TRBD1|.|TRBV11-3|TRBJ1-2
TGTGCCAGCAGCTCAGGACAGGAGAACCTTAACTATGGCTACACCTTC
CASSSGQENLNYGYTF
>TRBD1|.|TRBV6-5|TRBJ1-5
TGTGCCAGCAGTCCAGGGGGTCGCAATCAGCCCCAGCATTTT
CASSPGGRNQPQHF
>TRBD2|few|TRBV5-6|TRBJ2-3
TGTGCCAGCAGCGAGGGACTAGCGCCTGATACGCAGTATTTT
CASSEGLAPDTQYF
>.|.|TRBV18|TRBJ2-1
TGTGCCAGCTCATTACGGGCCTACAATGAGCAGTTCTTC
CASSLRAYNEQFF
>.|.|TRBV4-2|TRBJ1-5
TGTGCCAGCAGCCAAGGTACGGGAAATAGTAACAATCAGCCCCAGCATTTT
CASSQGTGNSNNQPQHF
>.|.|TRBV4-2|TRBJ2-5
TGTGCCAGCAGCCAAGTTTGGCAGGGAGAGACCCAGTACTTC
CASSQVWQGETQYF
>.|.|TRBV4-1|TRBJ1-1
TGCGCCAGCAGCCAAGCTAGTCAGAACACTGAAGCTTTCTTT
CASSQASQNTEAFF
>TRBD2|.|TRBV7-9|TRBJ2-5
TGTGCCAGCAGCTCCGTTTTGCGGGAGAGGGAGACCCAGTACTTC
CASSSVLRERETQYF
>TRBD2|.|TRBV5-1|TRBJ2-1
TGCGCCAGCAGCTTACTAGCGGGAGAGAATGAGCAGTTCTTC
CASSLLAGENEQFF
>TRBD1|.|TRBV6-1|TRBJ1-1
TGTGCCAGCACCAAAGACAGGGAATTTTATGAAGCTTTCTTT
CASTKDREFYEAFF
>.|.|TRBV30|TRBJ1-1
TGTGCCTGGAGAGCGGATAGGAACACTGAAGCTTTCTTT
CAWRADRNTEAFF
>TRBD2|.|TRBV30|TRBJ2-1
TGTGCCTCCCCCTTGGCGGGAGGGGAGCAGTTCTTC
CASPLAGGEQFF
>.|.|TRBV7-2|TRBJ2-1
TGTGCCAGCAGCCTACTCGGGGACTCCTACAATGAGCAGTTCTTC
CASSLLGDSYNEQFF
>.|.|TRBV6-6|TRBJ1-1
TGTGCCAGCCGTGGGCGAGACACTGAAGCTTTCTTT
CASRGRDTEAFF
>TRBD2|few|TRBV4-2|TRBJ2-7
TGTGCCAGCAGCCAAGATGTTAGGCGGGAGGGCTACGAGCAGTACTTC
CASSQDVRREGYEQYF
>.|few|TRBV6-1|TRBJ1-3
TGTGCCAGCAGTGAATCTAGCTCTGGAAACACCATATATTTT
CASSESSSGNTIYF
>.|.|TRBV5-8|TRBJ1-6
TGTGCCAGCAGCTTGACACCGTATTCACCCCTCCACTTT
CASSLTPYSPLHF
>TRBD2|.|TRBV7-9|TRBJ2-1
TGTGCCAGCAGCCTAACTAGCGGGAGTTCATATGAGCAGTTCTTC
CASSLTSGSSYEQFF
>.|.|TRBV5-1|TRBJ2-1
TGCGCCAGCAGTTTAACGGACAGAGAAAACAATGAGCAGTTCTTC
CASSLTDRENNEQFF
>.|few|TRBV28|TRBJ1-4
TGTGCCAGCAGTTTAGGGGGGGCTGATGAAAAACTGTTTTTT
CASSLGGADEKLFF
>.|.|TRBV7-9|TRBJ1-4
TGTGCCAGCACCCCGGGGGTCTTGAATGAAAAACTGTTTTTT
CASTPGVLNEKLFF
>TRBD2|.|TRBV29-1|TRBJ2-5
TGCAGCGTTGAAGGCGGGGGGGAGACCCAGTACTTC
CSVEGGGETQYF
>.|.|TRBV6-4|TRBJ2-1
TGTGCCAGCAGTGAGGGCAGGTTAAGCTCCTACAATGAGCAGTTCTTC
CASSEGRLSSYNEQFF
>TRBD2|once|TRBV30|TRBJ2-7
TGTGCCTGGAGTCCGCGACTAGCGGGAGGGACCAGCGAGCAGTACTTC
CAWSPRLAGGTSEQYF
>.|once|TRBV9|TRBJ2-1
TGTGCCAGCAGCGCCCGGGGGAGCGGAGGGTGGGATGAGCAGTTCTTC
CASSARGSGGWDEQFF
>.|.|TRBV11-3|TRBJ1-6
TGTGCCAGCAGCTTAGATCGGGGAGGGACGCGCAATTCACCCCTCCACTTT
CASSLDRGGTRNSPLHF
>TRBD1|.|TRBV2|TRBJ2-7
TGTGCCAGCAGGTCAGGGGGCTATTTCCGCCCCTACGAGCAGTACTTC
CASRSGGYFRPYEQYF
>.|few|TRBV5-1|TRBJ1-4
TGCGCCAGCAGCTTGATGGACAGTGATGAAAAACTGTTTTTT
CASSLMDSDEKLFF
>.|.|TRBV5-1|TRBJ1-3
TGCGCCAGCAGCGAAACCGGGACATCTGGAAACACCATATATTTT
CASSETGTSGNTIYF
>.|few|TRBV18|TRBJ2-3
TGTGCCAGCTCACCAGGTGCAGGGCGTACAGATACGCAGTATTTT
CASSPGAGRTDTQYF
>TRBD2|.|TRBV6-1|TRBJ2-5
TGTGCCAGCAGTGAGACTAGCGGGAGTTTGTGGGAGACCCAGTACTTC
CASSETSGSLWETQYF
>TRBD1|.|TRBV5-8|TRBJ2-3
TGTGCCAGCAGCTCACACAGGGGTTCGGGCACAGATACGCAGTATTTT
CASSSHRGSGTDTQYF
>.|.|TRBV6-6|TRBJ2-3
TGTGCCAGCAGCTTAGCGGACGCTACGCAGTATTTT
CASSLADATQYF
>TRBD1|few|TRBV6-4|TRBJ2-6
TGTGCCAGCAGTCCAGGGGGAGGGGCCAACGTCCTGACTTTC
CASSPGGGANVLTF